This T cell receptor (beta chain) was observed in a study of T cells expressing NK-cell markers. The study, taken as a whole, reports: Top CD8+ clonotypes included the dominant CD3+CD56+NKG2C+ clonotypes in 5 or 6 donors.

The CDR3 is made up of 14 amino acids. Germline V gene sequence: CDR1 MNHNY, CDR2 SVGAGI (reference sequence). For this clonotype: Its antigen is not identified.

TCRdb re-called the 5' RACE reads, yielding one record per CDR3 amino acid sequence without DNA. Reported are about 430,000 distinct CDR3 sequences; the ten largest clones contain more than 1.4%. The gene calls are TRBV6-6 and TRBJ2-7. The sequence was collected from a woman aged 45-60 years in good health. Sample: blood T cells: a sorted CD56 or NKG2C T cell subset, CD4+ or CD8+ T cells, or bulk PBMC T cells (not recorded which). The CDR3 spells CASRGAVSSYEQYF.